This T cell receptor beta chain stems from a study of T-cell reconstitution after alpha-beta-depleted transplantation in children. Unique molecular identifiers tagged the TCRbeta library. Each CDR3 protein is one row after TCRdb ran MiXCR on the PCR reads. The profile shows around 340,000 distinct CDR3 sequences, about an eighth of them singletons. V was trimmed by 4 bases and J by 0 bases, leaving 13 bases between them. The CDR3 totals 16 residues. The receptor's source is a human donor who donated a stem cell graft to a child with Fanconi anemia. Here the sequenced sample was PBMCs, taken from the stem cell graft. The V gene is TRBV12-3 or TRBV12-4, the J gene TRBJ1-3; TRBD1 might be the D (5 bases). The CDR3 DNA is TGTGCCAGCAGTTCACCCCGGGGACCCTCTGGAAACACCATATATTTT. Translating gives CASSSPRGPSGNTIYF.